A selection of T cell receptor beta chains follows, all from one sample in a study of cytomegalovirus exposure and HLA in healthy donors. The table came from immunoSEQ multiplex PCR; TCRdb's copy has only in-frame clones and leaves some out. The sample includes some 140,000 clones, approximately 80% of them seen just once. The sequencing input was PBMCs. These receptor sequences come from a man aged 30-40 years in good health and CMV-seropositive. CDR3s include the opening cysteine and the closing phenylalanine or tryptophan. D genes are given only for firm matches. For some rows the clone size is stated as once, few or many, or as a class when expanded; others skip it.

d_gene: TRBD1; j_gene: TRBJ1-6; v_gene: TRBV7-2; abundance: few; CDR3aa: CASSLGPTGDRSPLHF; CDR3nt: TGTGCCAGCAGCTTAGGACCTACAGGGGATCGTTCACCCCTCCACTTT
d_gene: TRBD1; j_gene: TRBJ2-7; v_gene: TRBV6-5; abundance: NA; CDR3aa: CASSYGTGGYEQYF; CDR3nt: TGTGCCAGCAGTTACGGGACAGGGGGCTACGAGCAGTACTTC
d_gene: NA; j_gene: TRBJ2-7; v_gene: TRBV6-5; abundance: few; CDR3aa: CASSYSTRGSYEQYF; CDR3nt: TGTGCCAGCAGTTACTCGACGCGGGGATCCTACGAGCAGTACTTC
d_gene: TRBD2; j_gene: TRBJ2-1; v_gene: TRBV7-6; abundance: NA; CDR3aa: CASSSTTSAYNEQFF; CDR3nt: TGTGCCAGCAGCTCTACGACTAGCGCATACAATGAGCAGTTCTTC
d_gene: TRBD2; j_gene: TRBJ2-1; v_gene: TRBV19; abundance: few; CDR3aa: CASSIGLAGEAEQFF; CDR3nt: TGTGCCAGTAGTATCGGACTAGCGGGAGAGGCTGAGCAGTTCTTC
d_gene: TRBD1; j_gene: TRBJ1-4; v_gene: TRBV30; abundance: NA; CDR3aa: CAWSVGQGGNEKLFF; CDR3nt: TGTGCCTGGAGTGTCGGACAGGGGGGTAATGAAAAACTGTTTTTT
d_gene: NA; j_gene: TRBJ1-1; v_gene: TRBV7-8; abundance: NA; CDR3aa: CASSLEGGAGTEAFF; CDR3nt: TGTGCCAGCAGCTTAGAGGGGGGGGCTGGCACTGAAGCTTTCTTT
d_gene: NA; j_gene: TRBJ2-7; v_gene: TRBV5-1; abundance: NA; CDR3aa: CASSLAGQVHEQYF; CDR3nt: TGCGCCAGCAGCTTGGCAGGCCAGGTCCACGAGCAGTACTTC
d_gene: TRBD2; j_gene: TRBJ2-5; v_gene: TRBV19; abundance: few; CDR3aa: CASSGGRQETQYF; CDR3nt: TGTGCCAGCTCGGGAGGGCGACAAGAGACCCAGTACTTC
d_gene: NA; j_gene: TRBJ2-2; v_gene: TRBV5-1; abundance: NA; CDR3aa: CASSLVGGSATGELFF; CDR3nt: TGCGCCAGCAGCTTGGTAGGGGGAAGCGCCACCGGGGAGCTGTTTTTT
d_gene: TRBD1; j_gene: TRBJ2-5; v_gene: TRBV7-9; abundance: NA; CDR3aa: CASSATGGQETQYF; CDR3nt: TGTGCCAGCAGCGCAACAGGGGGCCAAGAGACCCAGTACTTC
d_gene: NA; j_gene: TRBJ1-5; v_gene: TRBV12-5; abundance: few; CDR3aa: CASGGQTSNQPQHF; CDR3nt: TGTGCTAGTGGTGGACAGACTAGCAATCAGCCCCAGCATTTT
d_gene: TRBD1; j_gene: TRBJ2-5; v_gene: TRBV29-1; abundance: NA; CDR3aa: CSTRTGGVGTQYF; CDR3nt: TGCAGCACCCGGACAGGGGGCGTGGGGACCCAGTACTTC
d_gene: TRBD1; j_gene: TRBJ2-3; v_gene: TRBV19; abundance: NA; CDR3aa: CASSIGEGASTDTQYF; CDR3nt: TGTGCCAGTAGTATCGGTGAGGGGGCTAGCACAGATACGCAGTATTTT
d_gene: TRBD2; j_gene: TRBJ2-1; v_gene: TRBV29-1; abundance: few; CDR3aa: CSGSSGREFNEQFF; CDR3nt: TGCAGCGGGTCTAGCGGGAGGGAATTCAATGAGCAGTTCTTC
d_gene: NA; j_gene: TRBJ1-2; v_gene: TRBV7-2; abundance: NA; CDR3aa: CASSGVANYGYTF; CDR3nt: TGTGCCAGCTCAGGGGTTGCTAACTATGGCTACACCTTC
d_gene: TRBD1; j_gene: TRBJ2-7; v_gene: TRBV4-2; abundance: few; CDR3aa: CASSQRQGIVYEQYF; CDR3nt: TGTGCCAGCAGCCAGAGACAGGGAATAGTCTACGAGCAGTACTTC
d_gene: TRBD1; j_gene: TRBJ2-7; v_gene: TRBV7-6; abundance: NA; CDR3aa: CASAEFTGVGYEQYF; CDR3nt: TGTGCCAGCGCGGAATTTACAGGGGTAGGATACGAGCAGTACTTC
d_gene: NA; j_gene: TRBJ2-7; v_gene: TRBV7-2; abundance: NA; CDR3aa: CASSLGQTRYEQYF; CDR3nt: TGTGCCAGCAGCTTAGGCCAGACGCGGTACGAGCAGTACTTC
d_gene: TRBD2; j_gene: TRBJ2-4; v_gene: TRBV28; abundance: few; CDR3aa: CASSRVGTSGSRGIQYF; CDR3nt: TGTGCCAGCAGTCGAGTGGGGACTAGCGGGAGTCGAGGCATTCAGTACTTC
d_gene: TRBD2; j_gene: TRBJ2-7; v_gene: TRBV5-6; abundance: NA; CDR3aa: CASSLGREGAYEQYF; CDR3nt: TGTGCCAGCAGCTTGGGGCGGGAGGGTGCCTACGAGCAGTACTTC
d_gene: NA; j_gene: TRBJ1-1; v_gene: TRBV19; abundance: NA; CDR3aa: CASSSPGDVPEAFF; CDR3nt: TGTGCCAGTAGTAGCCCGGGGGACGTACCTGAAGCTTTCTTT
d_gene: NA; j_gene: TRBJ1-5; v_gene: TRBV6-5; abundance: NA; CDR3aa: CASRPQGISNQPQHF; CDR3nt: TGTGCCAGCAGACCACAGGGTATTAGCAATCAGCCCCAGCATTTT